Shown below are 26 T cell receptor beta chains from a single sample sequenced in a study of molecular identifiers for immune sequencing clone quantification. From the PCR reads, TCRdb called clonotypes with MiXCR, one entry per CDR3 protein. Of approximately 630,000 distinct CDR3 sequences listed, 25% were seen once; the top ten hold about 0.84%. Sequencing was done on a sample of naive CD8+ T cells from blood, with Jurkat cell RNA spiked in. Subset described: FACS-sorted CD8+CD4-CCR7+CD45RA+ naive T cells. The receptors shown here come from a human donor in good health. Some libraries in this study had Jurkat cell RNA spiked in.

This clonotype has just a few counts. The chain employs TRBV6-4 and TRBJ1-2; no definite D call. The ends were cut back, 8 bases at V and 6 bases at J, with 13 bases in the middle. Per germline, CDR1 MRHNA and CDR2 SNTAGT. This CDR3 region has 12 residues. DNA for the CDR3: TGTGCCAGCTACGACGGGATGAATGGCTACACCTTC. It yields the protein CASYDGMNGYTF.

The table lists this clonotype with a few counts. A read error may be the cause here, since a much bigger clone is one base away. The genes are TRBV2 and TRBJ2-3; tentatively, D is TRBD1 or TRBD2 (6 bases each). Germline CDR1 SNHLY, CDR2 FYNNEI. The CDR3 runs to 14 residues. This CDR3 reads CACSEGGLVDTQYF. In DNA form, the CDR3 reads TGTGCCTGCAGTGAAGGGGGGCTTGTAGATACGCAGTATTTT.

This clonotype has just a few counts. The chain joins TRBV2 to TRBJ1-1; 11 bases are a match to TRBD1. V lost 6 bases, J lost 7 bases, and 7 bases stayed unmatched. The CDR3 totals 14 residues. Germline lookup yields CDR1 SNHLY and CDR2 FYNNEI. CDR3 sequence reads: CASSGTGGLGEAFF. CDR3 coding DNA: TGTGCCAGCAGCGGGACAGGGGGACTAGGTGAAGCTTTCTTT.

Worth noting for this clonotype: A much more abundant neighbour one base away suggests this may be a read error. The chain uses TRBV3-1 and TRBJ1-2; tentatively, D is TRBD1 (6 bases). The V gene's germline CDR1 is LGHDT and CDR2 YNNKEL (reference sequence). The CDR3 spans 16 residues. The CDR3 bases are TGTGCCAGCAGCCAAGAAACGGCCAGGGGAAACTATGGCTACCCCTTC. As protein: CASSQETARGNYGYPF. Full variable domain (remainder filled in from reference TRBV3-1 and TRBJ1-2): DTAVSQTPKYLVTQMGNDKSIKCEQNLGHDTMYWYKQDSKKFLKIMFSYNNKELIINETVPNRFSPKSPDKAHLNLHINSLELGDSAVYFCASSQETARGNYGYPFGSGTRLTVV.

In this sample, this clonotype turned up many times. The gene calls are TRBV4-3 and TRBJ2-4; a weak D match, TRBD1 (6 bases). Germline CDR1 and CDR2: LGHNA and YSLEER. This CDR3 region has 17 residues. V lost 4 bases, J lost 2 bases, and 18 bases lay in between. The DNA for the CDR3 is TGCGCCAGCAGCCTTGCTGGGGCAGGGGTTTCCAAAAACATTCAGTACTTC. Its protein is CASSLAGAGVSKNIQYF.

The rearrangement links TRBV6-2 or TRBV6-3 to TRBJ2-1, with D possibly matching TRBD2 (5 bases). Trimming removed 1 base from V and 6 bases from J, with 16 bases in between. The CDR3 length is 16 residues. Germline-derived CDR1 and CDR2 are MNHEY and SVGEGT. The CDR3 DNA follows: TGTGCCAGCAGTTACTTTCCGGACCCGGGAACCAATGAGCAGTTCTTC. Residues: CASSYFPDPGTNEQFF.

This clonotype has at least ten counts. In DNA form, the CDR3 reads TGCGCCAGCAGCTTCGGACAGGGACTCGAGCAGTACTTC. Amino acids: CASSFGQGLEQYF. V gene TRBV5-1 combines with J gene TRBJ2-7, with 8 nucleotides matching TRBD1. The CDR3 is made up of 13 amino acids. The J segment lost 6 bases and the V segment lost 2 bases, leaving 4 bases of the junction unmatched. CDR1 and CDR2 from the germline V gene are SGHRS and YFSETQ.

The rearrangement joins TRBV5-4 to TRBJ2-7; TRBD2 is a possible D gene (5 bases). This CDR3 comprises 15 residues. The V end was cut by 4 bases, the J end by 3 bases, with 17 bases between. CDR1 and CDR2 (germline): SGHNT, YYREEE (reference sequence). Here the CDR3 DNA reads TGTGCCAGCAGCCCGGAGAGGGAGTTTCACTACGAGCAGTACTTC. It yields the protein CASSPEREFHYEQYF.

The table lists this clonotype with a few counts. CDR3 loop: CASSFASGVAVYTGELFF. The DNA of the CDR3 is TGTGCCAGCAGTTTTGCTAGCGGGGTCGCGGTATACACCGGGGAGCTGTTTTTT. The genes are TRBV27 and TRBJ2-2; 9 positions match TRBD2. J lost 3 bases, V lost 3 bases, and 11 bases had no gene match. Germline V gene data show CDR1 as MNHEY and CDR2 as SMNVEV (reference sequence). The CDR3 runs to 18 residues.

V is TRBV4-3 and J is TRBJ2-5; TRBD1 aligns across 7 bases. With 2 bases clipped from V and 4 bases from J, the junction kept 7 bases outside the gene matches. The CDR3 sequence is 15 residues long. Germline assignment: CDR1 LGHNA and CDR2 YSLEER. CDR3 sequence: CASSQSTGVRETQYF. DNA for the CDR3: TGCGCCAGCAGCCAATCTACAGGGGTTCGAGAGACCCAGTACTTC.

The table lists this clonotype with a few counts. CDR3 protein: CASSIVWDGITDTQYF. The CDR3, as DNA: TGTGCCAGTAGTATAGTTTGGGACGGGATCACAGATACGCAGTATTTT. The chain couples TRBV19 to TRBJ2-3; either TRBD1 or TRBD2 may supply D (5 bases each). The germline V gene has CDR1 LNHDA and CDR2 SQIVND (reference sequence). The CDR3 loop spans 16 amino acids. Trimming took off 1 base at V and 2 bases at J, with 13 bases between the two ends.

This clonotype was detected a few times. The J gene is TRBJ1-2, the V gene TRBV7-9; D gene uncertain. The CDR3 sequence is 13 residues long. Germline lookup yields CDR1 SEHNR and CDR2 FQNEAQ (reference sequence). The ends were cut back, 1 base at V and 6 bases at J, with 9 bases in the middle. The CDR3 nucleotides are TGTGCCAGCAGCTTAGGACTAGTTGATGGCTACACCTTC. Translation gives CASSLGLVDGYTF.

In this sample, this clonotype turned up a few times. The chain has TRBV4-1 and TRBJ2-3, with 7 bases lining up with TRBD2. V shed 3 bases and J 4 bases; nucleotides not matched to a gene: 7. The germline CDR1 and CDR2 sequences are MGHRA and YSYEKL. The CDR3 is 15 amino acids. The CDR3 region has the DNA TGCGCCAGCAGCCAGGGCGGGGGAGTCCCAGATACGCAGTATTTT. It yields the protein CASSQGGGVPDTQYF.

This clonotype showed up many times. The chain couples TRBV27 to TRBJ2-7; D gene unclear. Germline CDR1 MNHEY, CDR2 SMNVEV (reference sequence). This CDR3 contains 15 residues. Trimming removed 1 base from V and 5 bases from J, with 15 bases in between. Here the CDR3 reads CASSLLGARSDEQYF. The CDR3 bases are TGTGCCAGCAGTTTATTGGGTGCCCGGAGCGACGAGCAGTACTTC.

Comments on this clonotype: A read error may explain this, as a much larger clone is one base away. This chain uses TRBV27 with TRBJ2-5; D not resolved. The CDR3 is 16 residues long. Germline V lookup: CDR1 MNHEY, CDR2 SMNVEV (reference sequence). CDR3 residues: CASSLRPPPYQEPQYF. The CDR3 coding sequence is TGTGCCAGCAGTTTAAGGCCCCCCCCGTACCAAGAGCCCCAGTACTTC.

This clonotype came up a few times. The J gene is TRBJ1-5, the V gene TRBV6-1, with a weak D call TRBD1 (5 bases). This CDR3 spans 13 amino acids. Germline-derived CDR1 and CDR2 are MNHNS and SASEGT. Trimming stripped 2 bases from V and 7 bases from J, with 9 bases between. DNA of the CDR3: TGTGCCAGCAGTGAATTCGGGGGACAGCCCCAGCATTTT. It specifies CASSEFGGQPQHF.

In its sample, this clonotype was seen many times. The CDR3 DNA sequence: TGTGCCAGCAGCTCGTTCAAGCGAGTCTCTGGAAACACCATATATTTT. It translates to CASSSFKRVSGNTIYF. The rearrangement uses TRBV5-5 and TRBJ1-3; D is unresolved. CDR3 length: 16 amino acids. Germline loops: CDR1 SGHKS, CDR2 YYEKEE (reference sequence). V was shortened by 3 bases and J by 0 bases, with 13 bases between the two germline ends.

The J gene is TRBJ2-2, the V gene TRBV3-1, with TRBD2 matching 8 bases. The CDR3 loop spans 16 amino acids. Germline V CDR1 and CDR2: LGHDT, YNNKEL (reference sequence). Trimming took 0 bases from V and 6 from J; bases not matched to a gene: 6. Here the CDR3 reads CASSQDFGGAAGELFF. The CDR3, as DNA: TGTGCCAGCAGCCAAGATTTCGGGGGGGCAGCCGGGGAGCTGTTTTTT. The full variable domain, rest sourced from reference TRBV3-1 and TRBJ2-2, is DTAVSQTPKYLVTQMGNDKSIKCEQNLGHDTMYWYKQDSKKFLKIMFSYNNKELIINETVPNRFSPKSPDKAHLNLHINSLELGDSAVYFCASSQDFGGAAGELFFGEGSRLTVL.

CDR3 protein: CASSTGFSYSETQYF. In DNA form, the CDR3 reads TGTGCCAGCAGCACTGGGTTTAGTTATTCGGAGACCCAGTACTTC. This chain links TRBV6-5 with TRBJ2-5; no definite D call. V shed 6 bases and J shed 5 bases, with 19 bases lying between them. The CDR3 is 15 residues long. Germline assignment: CDR1 MNHEY and CDR2 SVGAGI.

In DNA, the CDR3 is TGTGCCAGCAGTGAATACGGGACAGGGAAGAACGAGCAGTACTTC. Translated: CASSEYGTGKNEQYF. This sequence joins TRBV2 and TRBJ2-7; 9 positions agree with TRBD1. Losses at the gene ends were 2 bases for V and 5 bases for J; bases not matched to a gene: 7. The CDR3 sequence is 15 residues long. The germline V gene has CDR1 SNHLY and CDR2 FYNNEI.

The chain carries TRBV19 and TRBJ2-7, with D maybe TRBD1 (6 bases). V gave up 8 bases and J gave up 0 bases, with 14 bases separating them. The CDR3 has 14 residues. The germline gives CDR1 LNHDA, CDR2 SQIVND (reference sequence). CDR3 bases: TGTGCCAGTCAGATGACAGGTTCCTCCTACGAGCAGTACTTC. It specifies CASQMTGSSYEQYF.

J is TRBJ1-6 and V is TRBV6-5; TRBD1 aligns across 8 bases. CDR3 size: 15 residues. Per the germline V gene, CDR1 is MNHEY and CDR2 is SVGAGI. V lost 6 bases, J lost 10 bases, and 11 bases stayed unmatched. CDR3 protein: CASSSLDRESSPLHF. The CDR3 DNA sequence: TGTGCCAGCAGCTCACTGGACAGGGAGTCATCACCCCTCCACTTT.

This clonotype was counted many times. The J gene is TRBJ1-5, the V gene TRBV6-2 or TRBV6-3; D is undetermined. The CDR3 spans 16 residues. The germline CDR1 and CDR2 sequences are MNHEY and SVGEGT. Trimming cost V 8 bases and J 0 bases, with 17 bases left between them. The CDR3 DNA is TGTGCCAGCGACCCGGCGAGAGAATATAGCAATCAGCCCCAGCATTTT. It yields the protein CASDPAREYSNQPQHF.

With regard to this clonotype: Likely a read error: the CDR3 ends without its conserved phenylalanine or tryptophan. The CDR3, as DNA: TGCGCCAGCAGCCAAGACACTTCATCAAGTACGCAGTATCTT. Amino acid sequence: CASSQDTSSSTQYL. The chain uses TRBV4-1 and TRBJ2-3; D call uncertain. V was trimmed by 0 bases and J by 8 bases, leaving 12 bases between them. The germline V gene encodes CDR1 MGHRA and CDR2 YSYEKL. The CDR3 is 14 residues long.

This chain joins TRBV7-7 and TRBJ1-3; 8 positions agree with TRBD1. In germline, CDR1 is SSHAT, CDR2 FNYEAQ (reference sequence). CDR3 length equals 21 residues. Germline trimming cut 3 bases from V and 0 bases from J; bases unmatched to any gene: 19. The CDR3 bases are TGTGCCAGCAGCTTCCCCCGGAGCCTCGGGACAGGCGAATACTCTGGAAACACCATATATTTT. It codes for CASSFPRSLGTGEYSGNTIYF.

This clonotype was counted a few times. The chain employs TRBV1 and TRBJ1-1; the table's D call, TRBD1, was not checked against the DNA. TRBV1 is noted as a pseudogene. This CDR3 contains 16 residues. For the CDR3, the DNA is TGCACCAGCAGCCAAGCCTGGGGACCCGAGAACACTGAAGCTTTCTTT. Protein: CTSSQAWGPENTEAFF.